Below, 17 T cell receptor beta chains from the same sample are listed, as sequenced in a study of blood T cell repertoires in COVID-19. The assay was immunoSEQ multiplex PCR, and TCRdb's table has in-frame clones only and misses some. The sample records some 330,000 clones, around four fifths being singletons. The sequenced material came from PBMCs or T cells enriched from blood (not recorded which). The receptor source for this set is a woman in her 50s who had recovered from COVID-19.

The chain is built from TRBV3-1 (or the pseudogene TRBV3-2) and TRBJ1-2; tentatively, D is TRBD1 (5 bases). The V gene's germline CDR1 is LGHDT and CDR2 YNNKEL (reference sequence). The V end was cut by 2 bases, the J end by 8 bases, with 18 bases between. The CDR3 totals 15 residues. The CDR3, as DNA: TGTGCCAGCAGCCAAAGGTCCGACTCCCAGGGAGGCTACACCTTC. This encodes CASSQRSDSQGGYTF.

The chain combines TRBV6-5 with TRBJ1-3; D gene ambiguous. V dropped 2 bases and J dropped 0 bases, with 11 bases sitting between them. The germline CDR1 and CDR2 sequences are MNHEY and SVGAGI. The CDR3 totals 16 residues. Written as DNA, the CDR3 is TGTGCCAGCAGTTACAGGTCCAGGAACTCTGGAAACACCATATATTTT. Amino acid sequence: CASSYRSRNSGNTIYF.

This chain links TRBV7-9 with TRBJ1-2; TRBD1 is a possible D gene (6 bases). The length of the CDR3 is 11 residues. Deletions cut 3 bases from V and 10 bases from J, with 9 bases between. The germline CDR1 and CDR2 sequences are SEHNR and FQNEAQ (reference sequence). This chain's CDR3 is CASSLAGAYTF. In DNA form, the CDR3 reads TGTGCCAGCAGCTTGGCAGGGGCCTACACCTTC. Complete variable domain (other parts from reference TRBV7-9 and TRBJ1-2): DTGVSQNPRHKITKRGQNVTFRCDPISEHNRLYWYRQTLGQGPEFLTYFQNEAQLEKSRLLSDRFSAERPKGSFSTLEIQRTEQGDSAMYLCASSLAGAYTFGSGTRLTVV.

The V and J genes are TRBV6-5 and TRBJ2-5; 8 bases fit TRBD1. This CDR3 region has 13 residues. The V segment lost 4 bases and the J segment 4 bases; nucleotides outside the gene matches: 2. CDR1 is MNHEY and CDR2 is SVGAGI in the germline V gene. CDR3 amino acids: CASSWTGRETQYF. The CDR3 nucleotides read TGTGCCAGCAGTTGGACAGGGAGAGAGACCCAGTACTTC.

The chain couples TRBV5-1 to TRBJ2-2; 10 nucleotides line up with TRBD2. Germline-derived CDR1 and CDR2 are SGHRS and YFSETQ. V lost 9 bases and J lost 3; bases outside the gene matches: 14. This CDR3 comprises 17 residues. The CDR3 loop reads CATQRDSSGGHTGELFF. The CDR3 DNA follows: TGCGCCACCCAGAGGGATAGTAGCGGGGGGCACACCGGGGAGCTGTTTTTT.

This chain links TRBV5-6 with TRBJ2-3; D is ambiguous. The V and J ends lost 0 bases and 0 bases respectively, with 5 bases between them. CDR1 is SGHDT and CDR2 is YYEEEE in the germline V gene. The CDR3 extends over 14 amino acids. The CDR3 loop is CASSLALSTDTQYF. The CDR3 coding sequence is TGTGCCAGCAGCTTGGCCCTTAGCACAGATACGCAGTATTTT.

This clone appeared a single time. The chain uses TRBV6-2 or TRBV6-3 and TRBJ1-5; TRBD1 aligns across 12 bases. The CDR3 sequence is 20 residues long. Germline loops: CDR1 MNHEY, CDR2 SVGEGT. V trimming: 1 base; J trimming: 2 bases; junction bases outside the gene matches: 12. The CDR3 loop reads CASSYFKGQGAIGGNQPQHF. CDR3 sequence (DNA): TGTGCCAGCAGTTACTTTAAGGGACAGGGGGCGATCGGGGGCAATCAGCCCCAGCATTTT.

The chain is built from TRBV29-1 and TRBJ2-7; D gene uncertain. This CDR3 comprises 11 residues. Germline CDR1 SQVTM, CDR2 ANQGSEA. V lost 7 bases to trimming and J lost 5 bases, with 12 bases between them. The CDR3 loop reads CSATRSDEQYF. The CDR3, as DNA: TGCAGCGCTACCCGATCGGACGAGCAGTACTTC.

The genes are TRBV27 and TRBJ2-7; 10 bases are shared with TRBD2. V was clipped by 5 bases and J by 4 bases; unmatched bases: 8. From germline, CDR1 is MNHEY and CDR2 SMNVEV (reference sequence). This CDR3 comprises 15 residues. CDR3 region: CASSTKRGGEYEQYF. The CDR3 nucleotides read TGTGCCAGCAGTACAAAGCGGGGGGGAGAATACGAGCAGTACTTC.

This clone has only a few counts. The gene calls are TRBV19 and TRBJ1-3; D possibly corresponds to TRBD1 (5 bases). CDR1 LNHDA and CDR2 SQIVND come from the germline V gene (reference sequence). The CDR3 runs 16 residues. With 6 bases removed from V and 0 bases from J, the gap between germline ends came to 15 bases. The CDR3: CASSRTGTNSGNTIYF. The CDR3 DNA reads TGTGCCAGTAGCCGAACAGGAACCAACTCTGGAAACACCATATATTTT.

V and J are TRBV27 and TRBJ2-2, with TRBD1 matching over 7 bases. The J segment lost 2 bases and the V segment lost 6 bases, leaving 3 bases of the junction unmatched. Germline V gives CDR1 MNHEY, CDR2 SMNVEV (reference sequence). The CDR3 is made up of 14 amino acids. CDR3 loop: CASRTGFNTGELFF. DNA for the CDR3: TGTGCCAGCAGGACAGGGTTTAACACCGGGGAGCTGTTTTTT.

This clone was detected only a few times. This chain joins TRBV3-1 (or the pseudogene TRBV3-2) and TRBJ1-2, with 9 nucleotides matching TRBD1. Germline lookup yields CDR1 LGHDT and CDR2 YNNKEL (reference sequence). CDR3 length: 14 amino acids. The J segment lost 8 bases and the V segment lost 4 bases, leaving 8 bases of the junction unmatched. CDR3 sequence reads: CASSRIQGAGGYTF. CDR3 nucleotides: TGTGCCAGCAGCCGAATACAGGGGGCGGGCGGCTACACCTTC.

In this sample, this clone turned up once. The V gene is TRBV5-6, the J gene TRBJ2-1; possibly TRBD2 for D (5 bases). The CDR3 has 16 residues. Germline loops: CDR1 SGHDT, CDR2 YYEEEE. Trimming removed 4 bases from V and 5 bases from J, with 19 bases in between. The CDR3, as DNA: TGTGCCAGCAGCGACCGGGGTCCTAGAGCCGACAATGAGCAGTTCTTC. Translated, it gives CASSDRGPRADNEQFF.

The chain employs TRBV2 and TRBJ1-5; TRBD1 agrees at 10 bases. The CDR3 sequence is 16 residues long. V lost 7 bases to trimming and J lost 6 bases; unmatched junction nucleotides: 12. From germline, CDR1 is SNHLY and CDR2 FYNNEI. The CDR3 DNA reads as TGTGCCAGCAAAGTAGGGGACAGGGGATATAGTCAGCCCCAGCATTTT. Translating it yields CASKVGDRGYSQPQHF.

This clone was counted many times. Written as DNA, the CDR3 is TGCGCCAGCAGCCAAAGGCCCGCGGATACGTCAGCGGGAGGTACCGAGCAGTACTTC. This gives the protein CASSQRPADTSAGGTEQYF. The V and J genes are TRBV4-1 and TRBJ2-7, with 9 bases lining up with TRBD2. V was clipped by 2 bases and J by 6 bases; unmatched bases: 20. Germline V CDR1 and CDR2: MGHRA, YSYEKL. This CDR3 has 19 amino acids.

The J gene is TRBJ1-1, the V gene TRBV11-1; maybe TRBD1 (6 bases). Trimming pared 1 base from V and 6 bases from J, leaving 15 bases between. Germline V gene sequence: CDR1 SGHAT, CDR2 FQDESV (reference sequence). The CDR3 has 15 residues. CDR3 DNA sequence: TGTGCCAGCAGCTTAGGGGGTGGCAGGGGCGCTGAAGCTTTCTTT. Amino acids: CASSLGGGRGAEAFF.

J is TRBJ2-2 and V is TRBV6-5; unclear D gene. CDR3 length: 15 residues. The V gene's germline CDR1 is MNHEY and CDR2 SVGAGI. Trimming stripped 0 bases from V and 2 bases from J, with 7 bases between. CDR3 loop: CASSYSRDNTGELFF. In DNA, the CDR3 is TGTGCCAGCAGTTACTCGAGAGATAACACCGGGGAGCTGTTTTTT.